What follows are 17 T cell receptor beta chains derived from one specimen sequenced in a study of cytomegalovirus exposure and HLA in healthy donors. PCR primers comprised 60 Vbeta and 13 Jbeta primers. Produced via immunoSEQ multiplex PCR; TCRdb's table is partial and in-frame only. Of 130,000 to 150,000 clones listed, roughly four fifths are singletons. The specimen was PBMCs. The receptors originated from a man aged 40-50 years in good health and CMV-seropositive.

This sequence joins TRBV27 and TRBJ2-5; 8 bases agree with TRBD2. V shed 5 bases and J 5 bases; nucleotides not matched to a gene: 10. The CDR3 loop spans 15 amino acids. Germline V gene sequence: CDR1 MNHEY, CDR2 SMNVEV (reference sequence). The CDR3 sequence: CASSIQIGGGETQYF. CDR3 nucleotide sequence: TGTGCCAGCAGTATCCAAATCGGGGGGGGCGAGACCCAGTACTTC.

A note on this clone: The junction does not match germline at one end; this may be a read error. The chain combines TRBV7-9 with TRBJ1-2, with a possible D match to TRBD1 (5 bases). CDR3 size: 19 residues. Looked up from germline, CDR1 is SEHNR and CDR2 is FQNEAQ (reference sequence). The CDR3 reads CSSTQFPLLFRQSNYGYTF. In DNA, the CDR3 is TGTTCCAGCACCCAATTCCCACTACTTTTCCGACAGTCAAACTATGGCTACACCTTC.

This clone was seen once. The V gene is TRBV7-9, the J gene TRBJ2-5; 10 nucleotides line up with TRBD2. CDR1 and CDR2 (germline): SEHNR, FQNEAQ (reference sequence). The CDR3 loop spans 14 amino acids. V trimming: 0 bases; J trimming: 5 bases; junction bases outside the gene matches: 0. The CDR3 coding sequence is TGTGCCAGCAGCTTAGCAGCGGGGGGGGAGACCCAGTACTTC. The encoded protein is CASSLAAGGETQYF.

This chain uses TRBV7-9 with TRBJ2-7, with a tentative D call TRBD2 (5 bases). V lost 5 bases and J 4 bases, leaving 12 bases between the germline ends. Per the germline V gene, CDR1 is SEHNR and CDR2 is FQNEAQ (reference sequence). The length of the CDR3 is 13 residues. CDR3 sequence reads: CASSLGLGYEQYF. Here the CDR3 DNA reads TGTGCCAGCAGCCTTGGACTTGGATACGAGCAGTACTTC.

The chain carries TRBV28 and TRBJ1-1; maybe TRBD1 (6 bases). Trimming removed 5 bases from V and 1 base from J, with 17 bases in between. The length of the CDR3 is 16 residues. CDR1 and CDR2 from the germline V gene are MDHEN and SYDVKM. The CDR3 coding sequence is TGTGCCAGCAGTCGCTTGACAGGCAGGGGGAACACTGAAGCTTTCTTT. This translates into CASSRLTGRGNTEAFF.

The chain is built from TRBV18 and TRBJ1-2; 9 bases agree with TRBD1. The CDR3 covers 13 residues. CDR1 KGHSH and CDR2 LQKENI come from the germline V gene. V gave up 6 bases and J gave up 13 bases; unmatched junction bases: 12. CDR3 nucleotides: TGTGCCAGCTCGAGGGACAGGGACGGGTTCGTCACCTTC. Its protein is CASSRDRDGFVTF.

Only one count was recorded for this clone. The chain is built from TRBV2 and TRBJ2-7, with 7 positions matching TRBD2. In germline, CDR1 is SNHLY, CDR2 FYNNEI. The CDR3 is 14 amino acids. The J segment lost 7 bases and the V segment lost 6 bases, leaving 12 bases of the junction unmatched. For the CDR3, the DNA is TGTGCCAGCAGGGTGAAGGGAGGGACGCGTGAGCAGTACTTC. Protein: CASRVKGGTREQYF.

CDR3 sequence (DNA): TGTGCCAGTACCCCGGGAGGGTCCAGGTACGAGCAGTACTTC. Its translation is CASTPGGSRYEQYF. The chain carries TRBV19 and TRBJ2-7; TRBD2 agrees at 8 bases. The germline V gene has CDR1 LNHDA and CDR2 SQIVND (reference sequence). The CDR3 is 14 amino acids. V gave up 7 bases and J gave up 4 bases; unmatched junction bases: 9.

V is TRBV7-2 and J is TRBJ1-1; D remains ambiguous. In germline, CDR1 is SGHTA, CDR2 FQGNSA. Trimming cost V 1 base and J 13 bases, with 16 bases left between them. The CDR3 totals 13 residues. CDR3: CASSLDYRAERFF. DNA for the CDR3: TGTGCCAGCAGCTTAGATTATCGCGCGGAGCGTTTCTTT.

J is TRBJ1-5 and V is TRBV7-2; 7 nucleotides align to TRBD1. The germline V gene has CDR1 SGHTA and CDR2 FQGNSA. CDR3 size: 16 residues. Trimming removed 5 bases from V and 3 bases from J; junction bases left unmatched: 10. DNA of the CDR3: TGTGCCAGCAGCCCCAAACGGACAGGCCTCAATCAGCCCCAGCATTTT. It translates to CASSPKRTGLNQPQHF.

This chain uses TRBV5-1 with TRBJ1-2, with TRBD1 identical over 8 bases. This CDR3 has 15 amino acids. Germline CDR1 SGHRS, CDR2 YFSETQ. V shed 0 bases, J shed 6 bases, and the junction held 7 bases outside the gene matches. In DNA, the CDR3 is TGCGCCAGCAGCTTGGCCAGGGGGCAACTGGATGGCTACACCTTC. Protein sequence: CASSLARGQLDGYTF.

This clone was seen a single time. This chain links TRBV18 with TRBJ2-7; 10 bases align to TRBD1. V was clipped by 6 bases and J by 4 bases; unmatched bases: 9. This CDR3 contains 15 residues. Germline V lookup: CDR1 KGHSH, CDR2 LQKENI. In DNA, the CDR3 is TGTGCCAGCTCGCTTCCGGGACAGGGGCTATACGAGCAGTACTTC. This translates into CASSLPGQGLYEQYF.

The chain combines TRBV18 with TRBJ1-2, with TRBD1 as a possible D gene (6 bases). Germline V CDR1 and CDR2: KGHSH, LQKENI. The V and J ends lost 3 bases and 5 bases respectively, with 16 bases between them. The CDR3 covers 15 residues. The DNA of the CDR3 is TGTGCCAGCTCACCGGTTGAGACAGGAGCTTATGGCTACACCTTC. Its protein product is CASSPVETGAYGYTF.

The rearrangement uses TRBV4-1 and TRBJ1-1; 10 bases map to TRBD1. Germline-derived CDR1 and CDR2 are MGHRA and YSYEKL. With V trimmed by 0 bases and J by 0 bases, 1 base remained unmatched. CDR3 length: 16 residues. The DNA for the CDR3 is TGCGCCAGCAGCCAAGAGACAGGGGGCATGAACACTGAAGCTTTCTTT. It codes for CASSQETGGMNTEAFF.

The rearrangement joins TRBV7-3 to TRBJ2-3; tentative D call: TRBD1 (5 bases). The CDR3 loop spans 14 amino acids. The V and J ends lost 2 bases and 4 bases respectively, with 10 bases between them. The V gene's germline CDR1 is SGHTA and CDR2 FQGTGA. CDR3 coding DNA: TGTGCCAGCAGCTTACCCAGGGTGGCAGATACGCAGTATTTT. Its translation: CASSLPRVADTQYF.

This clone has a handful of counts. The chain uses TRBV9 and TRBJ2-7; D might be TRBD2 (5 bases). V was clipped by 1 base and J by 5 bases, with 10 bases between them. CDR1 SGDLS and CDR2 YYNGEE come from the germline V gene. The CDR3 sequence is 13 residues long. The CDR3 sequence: CASSVMGDNEQYF. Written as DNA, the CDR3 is TGTGCCAGCAGCGTAATGGGAGATAACGAGCAGTACTTC.

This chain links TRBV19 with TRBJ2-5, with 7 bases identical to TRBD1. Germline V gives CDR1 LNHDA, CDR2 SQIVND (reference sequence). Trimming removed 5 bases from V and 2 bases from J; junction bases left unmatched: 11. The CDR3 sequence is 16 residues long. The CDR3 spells CASSDQQGSVQETQYF. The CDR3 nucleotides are TGTGCCAGTAGTGATCAACAGGGGAGCGTTCAAGAGACCCAGTACTTC.